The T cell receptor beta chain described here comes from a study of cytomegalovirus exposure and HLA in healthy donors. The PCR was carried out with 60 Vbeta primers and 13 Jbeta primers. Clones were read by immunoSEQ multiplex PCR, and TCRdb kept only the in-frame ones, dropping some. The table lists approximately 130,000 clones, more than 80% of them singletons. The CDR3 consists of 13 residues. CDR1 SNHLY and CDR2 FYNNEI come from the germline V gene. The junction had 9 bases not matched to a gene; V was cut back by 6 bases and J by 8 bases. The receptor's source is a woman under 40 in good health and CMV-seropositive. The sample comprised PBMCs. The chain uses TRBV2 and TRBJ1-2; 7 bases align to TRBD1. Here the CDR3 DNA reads TGTGCCAGCAGCGGCCAGGGGGAAGGGGGCTACACCTTC. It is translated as CASSGQGEGGYTF.